This TCR beta chain was recovered during a study of T cell changes during pregnancy in multiple sclerosis. V was trimmed by 3 bases and J by 6 bases, leaving 6 bases between them. The CDR3 is made up of 12 amino acids. Looked up from germline, CDR1 is SNHLY and CDR2 is FYNNEI. Clones were sequenced by immunoSEQ multiplex PCR, and TCRdb holds only the in-frame ones, with some missing. The table lists fewer than 95,000 clones, about 93% of them singletons. The sequence derives from a female donor with multiple sclerosis, enrolled in a pregnancy study. The chain couples TRBV2 to TRBJ1-5; the D gene is possibly TRBD1 (5 bases). Sequencing used peripheral blood, obtained in the first trimester of pregnancy. In DNA form, the CDR3 reads TGTGCCAGCAGTGAGGGGCGTCAGCCCCAGCATTTT. Translation: CASSEGRQPQHF. The full variable domain, rest sourced from reference TRBV2 and TRBJ1-5, is EPEVTQTPSHQVTQMGQEVILRCVPISNHLYFYWYRQILGQKVEFLVSFYNNEISEKSEIFDDQFSVERPDGSNFTLKIRSTKLEDSAMYFCASSEGRQPQHFGDGTRLSIL.